The 4 T cell receptor beta chains in this list originate from one sample, sequenced in a study of CXCR3-negative and CXCR3-positive naive CD8 T cells. UMI-labeled TRB cDNA libraries were prepared by 5' RACE. TCRdb reanalyzed the 5' RACE reads and collapses them to one entry per CDR3 protein, without DNA. The sample has about 130,000 distinct CDR3 sequences; the top ten hold roughly 0.31%. The sample consisted of naive CXCR3- CD8+ T cells from blood. Specified subset: CD45RO-CCR7+CD27+CD95- naive CD8+ T cells lacking CXCR3 (TNR3-). Receptor source: a human donor in good health. Some clones in this sample may be carry-over from other donors' samples.

The chain recombines TRBV9 with TRBJ2-2; TCRdb names TRBD1, which stays unverified in the absence of DNA. Germline loops: CDR1 SGDLS, CDR2 YYNGEE. CDR3 length: 15 residues. CDR3 sequence: CASGSGRANTGELFF.

The chain is built from TRBV29-1 and TRBJ2-1; with no DNA, the TCRdb D assignment of TRBD1 cannot be verified. The CDR3 sequence is 15 residues long. CDR1 SQVTM and CDR2 ANQGSEA come from the germline V gene. This chain's CDR3 is CSVASTGSFYNEQFF.

The chain recombines TRBV7-9 with TRBJ2-3. Germline CDR1 and CDR2: SEHNR and FQNEAQ (reference sequence). This CDR3 region has 12 residues. The CDR3 region is CASSVSTDTQYF.

This chain links TRBV20-1 with TRBJ2-1; without DNA, the TCRdb call of TRBD1 cannot be checked. The CDR3 runs to 12 residues. Looked up from germline, CDR1 is DFQATT and CDR2 is SNEGSKA (reference sequence). This CDR3 reads CSAPTDSNEQFF.